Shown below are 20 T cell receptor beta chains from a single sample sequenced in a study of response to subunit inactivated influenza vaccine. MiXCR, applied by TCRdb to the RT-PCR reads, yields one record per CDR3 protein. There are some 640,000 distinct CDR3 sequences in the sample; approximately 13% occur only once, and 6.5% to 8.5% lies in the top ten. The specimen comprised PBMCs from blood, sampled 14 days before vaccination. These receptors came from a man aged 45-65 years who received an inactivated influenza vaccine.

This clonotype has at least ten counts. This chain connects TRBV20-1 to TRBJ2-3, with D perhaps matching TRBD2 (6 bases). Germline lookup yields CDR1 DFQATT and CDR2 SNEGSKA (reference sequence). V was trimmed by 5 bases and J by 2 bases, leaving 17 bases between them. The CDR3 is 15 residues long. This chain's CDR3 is CSAATLAEYTDTQYF. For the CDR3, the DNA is TGCAGTGCTGCCACCTTAGCGGAGTACACAGATACGCAGTATTTT.

DNA of the CDR3: TGTGCCAGCAGCGTAGAAGGACAGATCCAAGAGACCCAGTACTTC. This codes for CASSVEGQIQETQYF. The genes are TRBV9 and TRBJ2-5, with a weak D call TRBD1 (6 bases). From germline, CDR1 is SGDLS and CDR2 YYNGEE. The CDR3 sequence is 15 residues long. Trimming shortened V by 0 bases and J by 1 base, and 10 bases separated the two germline ends.

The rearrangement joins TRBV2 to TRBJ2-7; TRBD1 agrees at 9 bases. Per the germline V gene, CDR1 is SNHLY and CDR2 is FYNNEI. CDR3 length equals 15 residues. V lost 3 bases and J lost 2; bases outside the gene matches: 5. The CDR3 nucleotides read TGTGCCAGCAGTGAGTCGGGGACAGGGCCCTACGAGCAGTACTTC. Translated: CASSESGTGPYEQYF.

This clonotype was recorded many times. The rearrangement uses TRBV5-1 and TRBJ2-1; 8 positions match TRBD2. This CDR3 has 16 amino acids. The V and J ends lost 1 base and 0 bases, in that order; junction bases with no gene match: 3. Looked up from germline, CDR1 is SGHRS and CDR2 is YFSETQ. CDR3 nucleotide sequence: TGCGCCAGCAGCTTGACCGGGACTAGCTCCTACAATGAGCAGTTCTTC. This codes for CASSLTGTSSYNEQFF.

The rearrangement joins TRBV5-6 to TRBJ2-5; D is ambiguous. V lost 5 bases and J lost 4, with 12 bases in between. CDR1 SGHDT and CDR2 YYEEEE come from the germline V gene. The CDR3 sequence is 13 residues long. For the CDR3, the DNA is TGTGCCAGCAGTACCGACCCCGGAGAGACCCAGTACTTC. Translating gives CASSTDPGETQYF.

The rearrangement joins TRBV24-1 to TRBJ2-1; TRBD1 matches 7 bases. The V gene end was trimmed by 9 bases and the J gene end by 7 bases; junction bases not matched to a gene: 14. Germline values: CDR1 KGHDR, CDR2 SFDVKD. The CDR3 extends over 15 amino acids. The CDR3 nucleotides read TGTGCCACCGGGGACAGATTCTACGAGAAGAATGAGCAGTTCTTC. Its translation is CATGDRFYEKNEQFF.

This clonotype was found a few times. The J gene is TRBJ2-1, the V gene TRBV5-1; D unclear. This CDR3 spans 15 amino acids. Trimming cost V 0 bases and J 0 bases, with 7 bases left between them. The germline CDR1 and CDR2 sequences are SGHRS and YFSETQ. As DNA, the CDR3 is TGCGCCAGCAGCTTGGCGGCCAACTCCTACAATGAGCAGTTCTTC. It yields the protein CASSLAANSYNEQFF.

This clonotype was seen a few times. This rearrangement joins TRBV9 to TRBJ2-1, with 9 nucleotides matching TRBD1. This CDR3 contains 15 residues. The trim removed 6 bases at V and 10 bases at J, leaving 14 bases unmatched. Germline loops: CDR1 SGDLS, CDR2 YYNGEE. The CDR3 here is CASTDRDREWGEQFF. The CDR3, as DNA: TGTGCCAGCACGGACCGGGACAGGGAGTGGGGCGAGCAGTTCTTC.

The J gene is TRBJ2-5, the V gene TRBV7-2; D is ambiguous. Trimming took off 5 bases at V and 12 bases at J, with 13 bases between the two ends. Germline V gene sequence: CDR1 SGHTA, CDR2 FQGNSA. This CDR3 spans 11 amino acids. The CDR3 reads CASSNGRWEYF. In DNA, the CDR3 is TGTGCCAGCAGCAATGGACGGTGGGAGTACTTC. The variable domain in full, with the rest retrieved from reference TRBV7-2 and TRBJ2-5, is GAGVSQSPSNKVTEKGKDVELRCDPISGHTALYWYRQSLGQGLEFLIYFQGNSAPDKSGLPSDRFSAERTGGSVSTLTIQRTQQEDSAVYLCASSNGRWEYFGPGTRLLVL.

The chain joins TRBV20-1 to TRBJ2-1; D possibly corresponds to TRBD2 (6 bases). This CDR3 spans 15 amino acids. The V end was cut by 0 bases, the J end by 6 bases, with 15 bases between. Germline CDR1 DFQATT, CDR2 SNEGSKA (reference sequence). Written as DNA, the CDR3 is TGCAGTGCTAGAGACTTTACTAGCTACGGCAATGAGCAGTTCTTC. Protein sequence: CSARDFTSYGNEQFF.

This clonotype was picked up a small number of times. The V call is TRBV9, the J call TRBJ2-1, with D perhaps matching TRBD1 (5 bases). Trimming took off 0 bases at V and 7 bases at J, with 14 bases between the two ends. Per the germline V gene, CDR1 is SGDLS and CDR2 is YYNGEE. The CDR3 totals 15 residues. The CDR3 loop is CASSVASAGQNEQFF. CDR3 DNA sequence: TGTGCCAGCAGCGTAGCTTCGGCAGGGCAAAATGAGCAGTTCTTC.

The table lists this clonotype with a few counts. As DNA, the CDR3 is TGTGCCAGCAGCTTAGTAGCGGGATTTTACGAGCAGTACTTC. Residues: CASSLVAGFYEQYF. The chain links TRBV7-9 to TRBJ2-7; 8 bases match TRBD2. The CDR3 loop spans 14 amino acids. J was trimmed by 4 bases and V by 1 base; bases with no gene match: 3. Per germline, CDR1 SEHNR and CDR2 FQNEAQ (reference sequence).

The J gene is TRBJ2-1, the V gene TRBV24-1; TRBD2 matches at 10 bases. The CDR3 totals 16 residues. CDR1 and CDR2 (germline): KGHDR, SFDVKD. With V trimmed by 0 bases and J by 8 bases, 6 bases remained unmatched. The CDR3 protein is CATSDLGLAGVHEQFF. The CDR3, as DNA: TGTGCCACCAGTGATTTGGGGCTAGCGGGAGTGCATGAGCAGTTCTTC.

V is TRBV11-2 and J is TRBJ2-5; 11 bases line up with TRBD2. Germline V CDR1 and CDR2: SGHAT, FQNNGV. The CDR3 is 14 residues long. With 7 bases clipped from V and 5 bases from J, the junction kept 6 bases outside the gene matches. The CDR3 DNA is TGTGCCAGCAAGCTAGCGGGGGGTATGGAGACCCAGTACTTC. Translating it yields CASKLAGGMETQYF.

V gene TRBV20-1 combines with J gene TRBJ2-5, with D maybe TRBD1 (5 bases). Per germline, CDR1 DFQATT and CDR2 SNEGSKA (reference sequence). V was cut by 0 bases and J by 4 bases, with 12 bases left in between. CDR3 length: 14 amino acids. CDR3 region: CSARDSGFGETQYF. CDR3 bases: TGCAGTGCTAGAGATTCAGGGTTCGGAGAGACCCAGTACTTC.

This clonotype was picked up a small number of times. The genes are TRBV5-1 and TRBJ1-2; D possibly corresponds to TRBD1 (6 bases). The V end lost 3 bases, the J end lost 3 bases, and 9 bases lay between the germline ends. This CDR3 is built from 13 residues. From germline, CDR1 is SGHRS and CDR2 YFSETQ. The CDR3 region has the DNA TGCGCCAGCAGCTCAGGGGACCACTATGGCTACACCTTC. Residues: CASSSGDHYGYTF.

The CDR3 reads CATSAIGQRLAKNIQYF. In nucleotides, the CDR3 is TGTGCCACCAGTGCCATAGGGCAGAGGTTAGCCAAAAACATTCAGTACTTC. The chain is built from TRBV24-1 and TRBJ2-4; D is ambiguous. Deletions cut 5 bases from V and 0 bases from J, with 16 bases between. The CDR3 runs to 17 residues. Per the germline V gene, CDR1 is KGHDR and CDR2 is SFDVKD.

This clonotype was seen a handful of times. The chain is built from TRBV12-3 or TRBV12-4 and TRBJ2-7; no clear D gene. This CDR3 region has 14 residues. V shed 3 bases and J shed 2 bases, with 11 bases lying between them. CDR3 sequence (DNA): TGTGCCAGCAGTTTCGGCAGGTCTACCTACGAGCAGTACTTC. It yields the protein CASSFGRSTYEQYF.

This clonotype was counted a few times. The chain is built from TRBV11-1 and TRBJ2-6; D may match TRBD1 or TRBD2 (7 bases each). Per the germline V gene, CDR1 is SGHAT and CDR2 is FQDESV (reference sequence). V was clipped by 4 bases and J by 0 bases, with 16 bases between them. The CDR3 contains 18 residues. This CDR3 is CASSSATGTNSGANVLTF. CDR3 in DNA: TGTGCCAGCAGCTCGGCGACAGGGACTAACTCTGGGGCCAACGTCCTGACTTTC.

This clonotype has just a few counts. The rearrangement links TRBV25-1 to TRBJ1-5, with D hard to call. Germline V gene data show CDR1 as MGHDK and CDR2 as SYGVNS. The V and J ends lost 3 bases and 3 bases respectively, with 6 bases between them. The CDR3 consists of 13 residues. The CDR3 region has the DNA TGTGCCAGCAGTGATTCCCACAATCAGCCCCAGCATTTT. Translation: CASSDSHNQPQHF. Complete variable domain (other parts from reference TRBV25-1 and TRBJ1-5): EADIYQTPRYLVIGTGKKITLECSQTMGHDKMYWYQQDPGMELHLIHYSYGVNSTEKGDLSSESTVSRIRTEHFPLTLESARPSHTSQYLCASSDSHNQPQHFGDGTRLSIL.